This T cell receptor (beta chain) was identified during a study of cytomegalovirus exposure and HLA in healthy donors. General study points: A link between a missense DCLRE1C variant and TCR beta V- and J-gene trimming emerged from a later analysis. Within the data, a cluster of highly shared sequence variants was likely a sequencing artifact. A prior analysis recorded that most TCR beta V segments were productive about 87% or about 30% of the time. Of the V segments, some could not be distinguished, including TRBV6-2 and TRBV6-3, and were excluded.

It was with 60 Vbeta and 13 Jbeta primers that the PCR ran. Produced via immunoSEQ multiplex PCR; TCRdb's table is partial and in-frame only. This repertoire shows 85,000 to 120,000 clones, roughly 80% found once; its top ten account for just over 2.5%. CDR1 MNHNS and CDR2 SASEGT come from the germline V gene. Trimming cost V 5 bases and J 4 bases; bases outside gene matches: 5. The CDR3 runs 14 residues. About this clone: Antigen: not known.

The TCR was taken from a man in his forties in good health and CMV-seronegative. The rearrangement links TRBV6-1 to TRBJ1-5; the match to TRBD1 covers 7 bases. Sequenced: PBMCs. CDR3 protein: CASSNYRGNQPQHF. For the CDR3, the DNA is TGTGCCAGCAGTAACTACAGGGGTAATCAGCCCCAGCATTTT.